The present T cell receptor beta chain was sequenced within a study of blood T cell repertoires in COVID-19. The data were produced by immunoSEQ multiplex PCR, yet TCRdb's version contains in-frame clones alone and is incomplete. The sample holds approximately 50,000 clones, approximately 89% seen once. This clone was detected a few times. This CDR3 comprises 12 residues. Trimming took off 6 bases at V and 5 bases at J, with 8 bases between the two ends. Germline lookup yields CDR1 MNHEY and CDR2 SMNVEV (reference sequence). The clonotype comes from a man between 60 and 75 years old with acute or convalescent COVID-19. J is TRBJ1-5 and V is TRBV27, with a tentative D call TRBD1 (6 bases). Sequenced: peripheral blood. CDR3 region: CASRTGYQPQHF. The CDR3 DNA sequence: TGTGCCAGCAGGACAGGTTATCAGCCCCAGCATTTT.